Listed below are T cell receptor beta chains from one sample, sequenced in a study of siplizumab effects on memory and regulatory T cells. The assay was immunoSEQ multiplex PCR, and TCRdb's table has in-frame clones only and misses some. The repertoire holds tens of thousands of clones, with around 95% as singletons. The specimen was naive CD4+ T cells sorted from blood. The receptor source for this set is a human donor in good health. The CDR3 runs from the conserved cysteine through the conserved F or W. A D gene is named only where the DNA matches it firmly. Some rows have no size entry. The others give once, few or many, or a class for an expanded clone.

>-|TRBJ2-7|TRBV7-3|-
TGTGCCAGCAGCTTACAGCGGATACCAGGCGAGCAGTACTTC
CASSLQRIPGEQYF
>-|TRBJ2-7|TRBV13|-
TGTGCCAGCAGCTTAGGGGTGTCCTACGAGCAGTACTTC
CASSLGVSYEQYF
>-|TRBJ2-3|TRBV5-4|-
TGTGCCAGCAGCTTGATCTGGGGGGCCTCTACAGATACGCAGTATTTT
CASSLIWGASTDTQYF
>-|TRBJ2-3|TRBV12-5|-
TGTGCTAGTGGTTTGGTACCAGGGGGGGGCACAGATACGCAGTATTTT
CASGLVPGGGTDTQYF
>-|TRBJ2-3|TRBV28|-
TGTGCCAGCAGTGGGGGGGCCCTTGGCACAGATACGCAGTATTTT
CASSGGALGTDTQYF
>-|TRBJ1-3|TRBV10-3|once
TGTGCCATCAGTGATCACGGGGGGAGAAACACCATATATTTT
CAISDHGGRNTIYF
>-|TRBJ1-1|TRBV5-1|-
TGCGCCAGCAGCTTTGGGGGGTTGAACACTGAAGCTTTCTTT
CASSFGGLNTEAFF
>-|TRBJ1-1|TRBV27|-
TGTGCCAGCAGTCGAGAACGGGCCCCGATTACTGAAGCTTTCTTT
CASSRERAPITEAFF
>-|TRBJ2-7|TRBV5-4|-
TGTGCCAGCAGCTCCCAGGGCACCTACGAGCAGTACTTC
CASSSQGTYEQYF
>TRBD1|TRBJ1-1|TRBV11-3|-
TGTGCCAGCAGCTTAGGGGGGACAGCCCCCACTGAAGCTTTCTTT
CASSLGGTAPTEAFF
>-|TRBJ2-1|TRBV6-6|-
TGTGCCAGCAGTCGCGACTACGGGAATGAGCAGTTCTTC
CASSRDYGNEQFF
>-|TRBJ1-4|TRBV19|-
TGCGCCAGTAGTCCGGGGGACAATCTGCTCGGAAAACTGTTTTTT
CASSPGDNLLGKLFF
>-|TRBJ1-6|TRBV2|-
TGTGCCAGCCTCACAGGGTTAACCGGTTCACCCCTCCACTTT
CASLTGLTGSPLHF
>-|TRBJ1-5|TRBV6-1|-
TGTGCCAGCAGTTCGACTGTTTTGGTGAGGCCCCAGCATTTT
CASSSTVLVRPQHF
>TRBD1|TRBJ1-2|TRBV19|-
TGTGCCAGTAGGACCCAGGGGGCTGGCTATGGCTACACCTTC
CASRTQGAGYGYTF
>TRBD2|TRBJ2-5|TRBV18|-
TGTGCCAGCTCACTTCTAGCGGCGGAGACCCAGTACTTC
CASSLLAAETQYF
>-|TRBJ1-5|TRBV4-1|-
TGCGCCAGCAGCCAAGATCCTGGGGGGAGCAATCAGCCCCAGCATTTT
CASSQDPGGSNQPQHF
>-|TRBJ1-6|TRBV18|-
TGTGCCAGCTCACCGTACCAGGTCGACTTTTGGGCCCTCCACTTT
CASSPYQVDFWALHF
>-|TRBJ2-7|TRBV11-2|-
TGTGCCAGCAGCAAGGACGGTTCCTACGAGCAGTACTTC
CASSKDGSYEQYF
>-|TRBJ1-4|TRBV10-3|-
TGTGCCATCAGTGAGTCGTCGGCATTTAATGAAAAACTGTTTTTT
CAISESSAFNEKLFF
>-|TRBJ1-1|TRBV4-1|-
TGCGCCAGCAGCCTCAGAGGCGGGGGCACTGAAGCTTTCTTT
CASSLRGGGTEAFF
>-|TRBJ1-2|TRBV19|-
TGTGCCAGTAGTAGATCCACCAAGGGGACCCTCTATGGCTACACCTTC
CASSRSTKGTLYGYTF
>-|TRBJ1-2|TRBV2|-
TGTGCCAGCATTCAGACAGTGAACTATGGCTACACCTTC
CASIQTVNYGYTF
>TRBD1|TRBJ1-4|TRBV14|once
TGTGCCAGCAGCCAAGCCGGGACAGGGGCTGAAAAACTGTTTTTT
CASSQAGTGAEKLFF
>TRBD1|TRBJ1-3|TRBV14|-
TGTGCCAGCAGCCCACTGACAGGGGGCGACCCCGGTACTGGAAACACCATATATTTT
CASSPLTGGDPGTGNTIYF
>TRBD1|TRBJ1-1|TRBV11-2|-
TGTGCCAGCAGCTCGACAGGGCTCACTGAAGCTTTCTTT
CASSSTGLTEAFF
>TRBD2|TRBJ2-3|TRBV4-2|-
TGTGCCAGCAGCCCAGGGACTACCTACACAGATACGCAGTATTTT
CASSPGTTYTDTQYF
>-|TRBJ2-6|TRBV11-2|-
TGTGCCAGCACCGTAAGGGGTGGTGGGGCCAACGTCCTGACTTTC
CASTVRGGGANVLTF
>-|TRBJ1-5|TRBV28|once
TGTGCCAGCAGTGCTGCAGATCTCCAGGGTTGGCCCCAGCATTTT
CASSAADLQGWPQHF
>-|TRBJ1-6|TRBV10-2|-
TGCGCCAGCAGTGGGCAGGTGACCGAGAGCTCCTATAATTCACCCCTCCACTTT
CASSGQVTESSYNSPLHF
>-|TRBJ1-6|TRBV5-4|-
TGTGCCAGCAGCTTGGAGGGCCAGGGACTCACGGTACTCCACTTT
CASSLEGQGLTVLHF
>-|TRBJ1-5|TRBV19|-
TGTGCCAGTAGTATAGAAGGAGTGGGACAGCCCCAGCATTTT
CASSIEGVGQPQHF
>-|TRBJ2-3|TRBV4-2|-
TGTGCCAGCAGCCAACCCCCCGGGGGAGTAGGGGGAGGAGATACGCAGTATTTT
CASSQPPGGVGGGDTQYF
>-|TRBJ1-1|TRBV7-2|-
TGTGCCAGCAGCTTAGCACGAGAGAACACTGAAGCTTTCTTT
CASSLARENTEAFF
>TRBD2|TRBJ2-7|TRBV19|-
TGTGCCAGTAGTATAGATGCTCGGGGGGGCATCTACGAGCAGTACTTC
CASSIDARGGIYEQYF
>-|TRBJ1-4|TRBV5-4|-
TGTGCCAGCAGCGTTGGACAAAGCCGAACTAATGAAAAACTGTTTTTT
CASSVGQSRTNEKLFF
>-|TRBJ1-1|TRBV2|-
TGTGCCAGCAGAGTTGGCATGAACACTGAAGCTTTCTTT
CASRVGMNTEAFF
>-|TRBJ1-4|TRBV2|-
TGTGCCAGCAGCGAACGCGGGGGGGTTAGTGAAAAACTGTTTTTT
CASSERGGVSEKLFF
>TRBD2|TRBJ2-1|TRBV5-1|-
TGCGCCAGCAGCTTGTTAACTAGCGGGGGGAATGAGCAGTTCTTC
CASSLLTSGGNEQFF
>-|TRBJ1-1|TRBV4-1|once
TGCGCCAGCAGCCTCCCCGGGAGTAACACTGAAGCTTTCTTT
CASSLPGSNTEAFF
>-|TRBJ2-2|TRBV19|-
TGTGCCAGTCAGTATCGGGGGCCCCAGGGAGGGGAGCTGTTTTTT
CASQYRGPQGGELFF
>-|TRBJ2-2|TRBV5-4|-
TGTGCCAGCAGCTTGGAGGTTTGGGGGGCGGGGGAGCGCCCCGGGGAGCTGTTTTTT
CASSLEVWGAGERPGELFF
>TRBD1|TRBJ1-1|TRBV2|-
TGTGCCAGCATTTTGACAGGGGGCGGGCGGGGAGCTTTCTTT
CASILTGGGRGAFF
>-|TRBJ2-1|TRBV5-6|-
TGTGCCAGCAGCTCGATCAGGGGTTCCCGCAATGAGCAGTTCTTC
CASSSIRGSRNEQFF
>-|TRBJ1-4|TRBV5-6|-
TGTGCCAGCAGCTTGGAGGAGGGTCCAACTAATGAAAAACTGTTTTTT
CASSLEEGPTNEKLFF
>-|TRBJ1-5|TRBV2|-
TGTGCCAGCACCTCTCGGGGGGGAAACTTCAATCAGCCCCAGCATTTT
CASTSRGGNFNQPQHF
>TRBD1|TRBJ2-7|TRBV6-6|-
TGTGCCAGCAGACGGGACAGTGTGGCCTACGAGCAGTACTTC
CASRRDSVAYEQYF
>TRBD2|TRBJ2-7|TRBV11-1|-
TGTGCCAGCAGCTTAGCTCCACTAGCGGGGATGTACGAGCAGTACTTC
CASSLAPLAGMYEQYF